One sample yielded the 19 T cell receptor beta chains listed below, sequenced in a study of cytomegalovirus exposure and HLA in healthy donors. The study ran its PCR with 60 Vbeta and 13 Jbeta primers. The protocol was immunoSEQ multiplex PCR, while the TCRdb copy is restricted to in-frame clones and leaves out a portion. The sample shows over 110,000 clones, 75% to 80% of them seen only once. Sequenced input: PBMCs. These receptors were taken from a woman aged 40 to 50 in good health and CMV-seropositive.

The J gene is TRBJ1-4, the V gene TRBV5-1; a possible D gene is TRBD1 (6 bases). The CDR3 contains 14 residues. The germline gives CDR1 SGHRS, CDR2 YFSETQ. V lost 2 bases and J lost 3, with 8 bases in between. CDR3 loop: CASSLQGSNEKLFF. In DNA, the CDR3 is TGCGCCAGCAGCTTACAGGGCTCTAATGAAAAACTGTTTTTT.

The J gene is TRBJ2-7, the V gene TRBV6-6; D uncertain. This CDR3 comprises 14 residues. Germline-derived CDR1 and CDR2 are MNHNY and SVGAGI (reference sequence). V lost 5 bases and J lost 0, with 11 bases in between. The CDR3 nucleotides are TGTGCCAGCAGTATCGACACTTACTCCTACGAGCAGTACTTC. It translates to CASSIDTYSYEQYF.

CDR3 in amino acids: CASSVRPLRGQGGEQYF. Written as DNA, the CDR3 is TGTGCCAGCAGCGTCCGACCCCTGAGGGGACAGGGAGGCGAGCAGTACTTC. The chain uses TRBV9 and TRBJ2-7, with TRBD1 matching 9 bases. This CDR3 has 17 residues. The J segment lost 6 bases and the V segment lost 2 bases, leaving 15 bases of the junction unmatched. Germline values: CDR1 SGDLS, CDR2 YYNGEE. Combining the CDR3 with reference TRBV9 and TRBJ2-7 gives the whole variable domain DSGVTQTPKHLITATGQRVTLRCSPRSGDLSVYWYQQSLDQGLQFLIQYYNGEERAKGNILERFSAQQFPDLHSELNLSSLELGDSALYFCASSVRPLRGQGGEQYFGPGTRLTVT.

This chain uses TRBV19 with TRBJ2-1; TRBD2 is a possible D gene (5 bases). CDR1 and CDR2 (germline): LNHDA, SQIVND (reference sequence). This CDR3 region has 13 residues. V dropped 10 bases and J dropped 6 bases, with 16 bases sitting between them. CDR3: CATKLGPVNEQFF. The CDR3 DNA follows: TGTGCCACCAAACTAGGGCCCGTCAATGAGCAGTTCTTC. Full variable domain (outside the CDR3, taken from reference TRBV19 and TRBJ2-1): DGGITQSPKYLFRKEGQNVTLSCEQNLNHDAMYWYRQDPGQGLRLIYYSQIVNDFQKGDIAEGYSVSREKKESFPLTVTSAQKNPTAFYLCATKLGPVNEQFFGPGTRLTVL.

The genes are TRBV6-6 and TRBJ2-1, with 10 bases aligning to TRBD2. The CDR3 has 13 amino acids. Trimming removed 8 bases from V and 6 bases from J; junction bases left unmatched: 4. The germline gives CDR1 MNHNY, CDR2 SVGAGI (reference sequence). The CDR3 loop reads CASASGSLNEQFF. The CDR3 DNA is TGTGCCAGCGCTAGCGGGAGCCTCAATGAGCAGTTCTTC.

The J gene is TRBJ1-1, the V gene TRBV18; 7 nucleotides line up with TRBD1. The CDR3 loop spans 15 amino acids. V was clipped by 1 base and J by 1 base; unmatched bases: 3. Germline lookup yields CDR1 KGHSH and CDR2 LQKENI. The CDR3 sequence: CASSPRTGENTEAFF. For the CDR3, the DNA is TGTGCCAGCTCACCACGGACAGGAGAGAACACTGAAGCTTTCTTT. Together with reference TRBV18 and TRBJ1-1, the CDR3 gives the full variable domain: NAGVMQNPRHLVRRRGQEARLRCSPMKGHSHVYWYRQLPEEGLKFMVYLQKENIIDESGMPKERFSAEFPKEGPSILRIQQVVRGDSAAYFCASSPRTGENTEAFFGQGTRLTVV.

The chain couples TRBV7-2 to TRBJ2-7; D is possibly TRBD1 (5 bases). Germline-derived CDR1 and CDR2 are SGHTA and FQGNSA. The CDR3 runs to 14 residues. Trimming took off 2 bases at V and 0 bases at J, with 8 bases between the two ends. CDR3 in amino acids: CASSLQGLSYEQYF. In nucleotides, the CDR3 is TGTGCCAGCAGCTTACAGGGTCTCTCCTACGAGCAGTACTTC. Full variable domain (remainder filled in from reference TRBV7-2 and TRBJ2-7): GAGVSQSPSNKVTEKGKDVELRCDPISGHTALYWYRQSLGQGLEFLIYFQGNSAPDKSGLPSDRFSAERTGGSVSTLTIQRTQQEDSAVYLCASSLQGLSYEQYFGPGTRLTVT.

The chain joins TRBV11-1 to TRBJ1-1; 9 bases align to TRBD1. After removal of 4 bases from V and 6 bases from J, the junction contained 3 bases not matched to a gene. Germline V CDR1 and CDR2: SGHAT, FQDESV (reference sequence). The CDR3 sequence is 13 residues long. The CDR3 sequence is CASSSRQGAEAFF. The CDR3 bases are TGTGCCAGCAGCTCTAGACAGGGGGCTGAAGCTTTCTTT.

The V call is TRBV7-6, the J call TRBJ2-3; D is perhaps TRBD2 (5 bases). This CDR3 region has 15 residues. Trimming cost V 2 bases and J 0 bases, with 9 bases left between them. CDR1 SGHVS and CDR2 FNYEAQ come from the germline V gene. The CDR3 protein is CASSLSSYSTDTQYF. Here the CDR3 DNA reads TGTGCCAGCAGCTTATCTAGCTATAGCACAGATACGCAGTATTTT. The full variable domain, with the rest looked up from reference TRBV7-6 and TRBJ2-3, is GAGVSQSPRYKVTKRGQDVALRCDPISGHVSLYWYRQALGQGPEFLTYFNYEAQQDKSGLPNDRFSAERPEGSISTLTIQRTEQRDSAMYRCASSLSSYSTDTQYFGPGTRLTVL.

The rearrangement links TRBV4-1 to TRBJ1-1, with a weak D call TRBD1 (5 bases). CDR1 is MGHRA, CDR2 YSYEKL, per germline. This CDR3 spans 16 amino acids. V dropped 1 base and J dropped 1 base, with 13 bases sitting between them. CDR3 in amino acids: CASSQVRQTGNTEAFF. The CDR3 DNA is TGCGCCAGCAGCCAAGTCCGACAGACCGGGAACACTGAAGCTTTCTTT.

This chain links TRBV5-1 with TRBJ2-1; no reliable D call. The V gene's germline CDR1 is SGHRS and CDR2 YFSETQ. This CDR3 spans 13 amino acids. The V end was cut by 1 base, the J end by 7 bases, with 9 bases between. The CDR3 sequence: CASSLPSRNEQFF. In DNA, the CDR3 is TGCGCCAGCAGCTTGCCATCTCGGAATGAGCAGTTCTTC.

This chain connects TRBV5-1 to TRBJ2-2; possible D gene TRBD2, 7 bases. The V gene lost 1 base and the J gene lost 0 bases, with 13 bases spanning the gap. Germline V lookup: CDR1 SGHRS, CDR2 YFSETQ. The CDR3 contains 17 residues. In DNA form, the CDR3 reads TGCGCCAGCAGCTTGTGGGGGGGGCAATCGAACACCGGGGAGCTGTTTTTT. Residues: CASSLWGGQSNTGELFF.

The rearrangement uses TRBV7-8 and TRBJ2-6; D is ambiguous. The CDR3 loop spans 20 amino acids. Germline loops: CDR1 SGHVS, CDR2 FQNEAQ. V was pared by 1 base and J by 4 bases, with 23 bases between. The CDR3 is CASSLGRMRRSPLGANVLTF. In nucleotides, the CDR3 is TGTGCCAGCAGCTTAGGCAGGATGCGTAGGTCCCCTCTCGGGGCCAACGTCCTGACTTTC.

The chain employs TRBV28 and TRBJ2-7, with D perhaps TRBD2 (6 bases). Germline loops: CDR1 MDHEN, CDR2 SYDVKM. V was pared by 0 bases and J by 3 bases, with 12 bases between. The CDR3 has 15 residues. The CDR3 reads CASSLWGTGIYEQYF. For the CDR3, the DNA is TGTGCCAGCAGTTTATGGGGGACTGGGATCTACGAGCAGTACTTC.

The chain has TRBV6-5 and TRBJ2-1; 8 bases line up with TRBD2. The CDR3 consists of 14 residues. The J segment lost 5 bases and the V segment lost 5 bases, leaving 5 bases of the junction unmatched. Germline V gives CDR1 MNHEY, CDR2 SVGAGI. CDR3 in amino acids: CASSLWGLDNEQFF. The CDR3 DNA reads TGTGCCAGCAGTCTGTGGGGACTAGACAATGAGCAGTTCTTC.

V and J are TRBV5-1 and TRBJ2-3, with TRBD2 as a possible D gene (6 bases). The germline V gene encodes CDR1 SGHRS and CDR2 YFSETQ. Trimming cost V 4 bases and J 3 bases, with 24 bases left between them. The CDR3 sequence is 18 residues long. CDR3 amino acids: CASSPGLHRGILTDTQYF. CDR3 sequence (DNA): TGCGCCAGCAGCCCAGGACTACATCGGGGAATCCTAACAGATACGCAGTATTTT.

This clone appeared once. The chain is built from TRBV10-2 and TRBJ2-3, with D possibly being TRBD2 (5 bases). This CDR3 region has 14 residues. Germline V gene sequence: CDR1 WSHSY, CDR2 SAAADI. V was trimmed by 6 bases and J by 2 bases, leaving 12 bases between them. CDR3 DNA: TGCGCCAGCAGGTCTAGCCGGGACACAGATACGCAGTATTTT. It translates to CASRSSRDTDTQYF.

V and J are TRBV5-1 and TRBJ2-7; a possible D gene is TRBD2 (7 bases). Germline V gives CDR1 SGHRS, CDR2 YFSETQ. The germline V and J ends were trimmed by 3 bases and 4 bases, with 14 bases remaining between them. The CDR3 runs to 14 residues. CDR3 nucleotide sequence: TGCGCCAGCAGCTCCGGACTAGGGGGGTACGAGCAGTACTTC. Protein sequence: CASSSGLGGYEQYF.

This chain's CDR3 is CASSVGGGGGYNEQFF. CDR3 bases: TGTGCCAGCAGCGTAGGTGGGGGGGGAGGCTACAATGAGCAGTTCTTC. This chain joins TRBV4-2 and TRBJ2-1; 7 nucleotides match TRBD2. Germline-derived CDR1 and CDR2 are LGHNA and YNFKEQ. The CDR3 totals 16 residues. V dropped 5 bases and J dropped 3; count of bases not matched to a gene: 10.